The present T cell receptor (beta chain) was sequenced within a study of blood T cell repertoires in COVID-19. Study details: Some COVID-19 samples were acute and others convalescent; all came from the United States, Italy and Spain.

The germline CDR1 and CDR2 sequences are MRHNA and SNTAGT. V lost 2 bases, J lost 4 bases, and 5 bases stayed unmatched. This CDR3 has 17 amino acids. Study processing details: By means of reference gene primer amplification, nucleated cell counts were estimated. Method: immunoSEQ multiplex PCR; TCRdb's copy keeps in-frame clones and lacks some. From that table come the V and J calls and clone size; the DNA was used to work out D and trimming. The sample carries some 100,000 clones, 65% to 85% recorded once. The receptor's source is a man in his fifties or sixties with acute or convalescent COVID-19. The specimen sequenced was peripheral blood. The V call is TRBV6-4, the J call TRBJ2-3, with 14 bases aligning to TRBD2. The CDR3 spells CASSDRGLAGASDTQYF. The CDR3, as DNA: TGTGCCAGCAGTGACCGGGGACTAGCGGGAGCCTCAGATACGCAGTATTTT.